This TCR beta chain was documented in a study of Ad26.COV2.S vaccination and SARS-CoV-2 variants. Study context: COV1001, an Ad26.COV2.S trial, supplied this vaccine-arm donor.

Whole-study results and caveats: Responses of spike-specific T cells (both CD8+ and CD4+) reportedly showed substantial breadth after vaccination.

Treatment in this sample: roughly 18 received Ad26.COV2.S at low or high dose, single or two shots; 5 received placebo; per-sample allocation not given. The samples were gathered on day 63 after the first injection of vaccine or placebo. Assay used: immunoSEQ multiplex PCR; TCRdb lists only in-frame clones, some missing. The sample has approximately 410,000 clones, 88% seen once; the top ten hold 3.5% to 4%. V lost 1 base, J lost 2 bases, and 14 bases lay in between. CDR1 is SGHNT, CDR2 YYREEE, per germline (reference sequence). CDR3 length: 16 residues. Worth noting for this clone: The target antigen is unknown.

This TCR was sampled from a person aged 18-65 years who received the Ad26.COV2.S COVID-19 vaccine or a placebo. This specimen consisted of peripheral blood, obtained in a trial of Ad26.COV2.S vaccine versus placebo. The V and J genes are TRBV5-4 and TRBJ2-3, with D possibly being TRBD1 or TRBD2 (5 bases each). CDR3 loop: CASSLYRTGATDTQYF. The DNA of the CDR3 is TGTGCCAGCAGCTTGTATCGTACCGGGGCCACAGATACGCAGTATTTT.